This TCR beta chain was documented in a study of immune evolution from preneoplasia to lung adenocarcinoma (dated by TCRdb to about 2021). Turning to the overall study: No AAH lesions showed HLA loss of heterozygosity, compared with around 7% of AIS, 15% of MIA and around a third of ADC lesions. The study used immune gene expression, TCR sequencing and multiplex immunofluorescence to profile the immune contexture of lung adenocarcinoma precursors and invasive adenocarcinoma. Resected precursor lesions (AAH, AIS, MIA) and invasive adenocarcinomas were each compared against paired morphologically normal lung tissue. The sample size depended on which specimens were available, not on a prior power calculation. The immune data were combined with whole exome sequencing and methylation data from the same cohort of nodules. The overall cohort was made up of some 49 patients with pulmonary nodules who had surgical resection. TCR sequencing data were obtained from 51 patients. According to the study, about 99 samples went through TCR sequencing. POLYSOLVER was used to infer Class I HLA alleles from exome data, and LOHHLA was used to detect allele-specific HLA loss.

The immunoSEQ hsTCRbeta Kit was used to sequence TCR beta CDR3 regions from DNA. For the original study's pipeline: The ImmunoSEQ Analyzer was used to analyse the TCR sequencing data. T cell clonality was defined as 1 minus Pielou's evenness, calculated on productive rearrangements. T cell diversity was measured with the inverse Simpson index on productive templates. T cell density was defined as TCR beta template counts normalized to usable DNA, with usable DNA estimated by amplifying and sequencing housekeeping genes. Two-sided Kruskal-Wallis tests were used to compare TCR metrics between histologic stages. The table comes from immuneACCESS by way of TCRdb, which keeps in-frame sequences with V and J called. Part of the clones is missing from these tables; in studies checked, under half for an unresolved V gene and the rest for unknown reasons. That table gives V, J and clone size, and the DNA gave D and trimming. The sample profile shows around 16,000 clones; 70% to 90% of them were found once. Of the sample, around 2.6% is held by the ten largest clones.

Germline trimming amounts to 5 bases on V and 2 bases on J, with 7 as the count of junction bases outside the gene matches. The CDR3 has 17 amino acids, counting the end cysteine and phenylalanine. Only the CDR3 part of the read is kept: 51 bases, read in frame from the first base. Looking up the germline V gene yields CDR1 SNHLY and CDR2 FYNNEI. This clone was recorded only once. Its recognized antigen is unknown. No much larger clonotype is one base removed from it; base qualities were not supplied. Resection was performed on patients in Japan or China between the mid-2010s and the late 2010s. Two lung cancer pathologists independently confirmed the histologic diagnosis of each case on H&E slides. Premalignant or tumor cells were enriched for nucleic acid extraction by macro-dissection performed after pathologic assessment. The AllPrep DNA/RNA FFPE Kit was used to isolate DNA from FFPE tissue. Overall study outcomes, separate from this receptor: Normal lung had the highest top T cell clone frequencies, which appeared to decline progressively from AAH through AIS, MIA and invasive adenocarcinoma. Findings were based on association rather than direct causation; larger cohorts with long-term follow-up and longitudinal biopsies were deemed needed. Clonality was highest in normal lung, while later-stage lesions appeared to have lower clonality but higher T cell density and diversity. All patients were from Japan and China, so applicability to Western populations was uncertain. KRAS-mutant nodules showed the highest T cell clonality compared with EGFR-mutant or double wild-type lesions.

The sample was FFPE invasive lung adenocarcinoma tissue. The cell subset or site label of this sample denotes: frankly invasive lung adenocarcinoma (ADC). In this chain, TRBV2 is recombined with TRBJ2-7; 15 central bases correspond to TRBD2. The source is a person in their 70s with invasive lung adenocarcinoma. The nucleotide sequence is TGTGCCAGCAGTCTGACGGGACTAGCGGGGGGTCCCTACGAGCAGTACTTC. Translated, it gives CASSLTGLAGGPYEQYF.